The 12 T cell receptor beta chains in this list originate from one sample, sequenced in a study of OX40 agonist ivuxolimab in advanced cancers. Libraries were prepared by immunoSEQ multiplex PCR; TCRdb keeps only in-frame clonotypes and omits some of them. This repertoire shows some 66,000 clones, approximately 81% found once; its top ten account for 0.8% to 1%. Here the sequenced sample was CD4+ or CD8+ T cells sorted from blood, taken in a trial of the OX40 agonist ivuxolimab. The source of these receptors is an adult with an advanced solid tumor such as melanoma, head and neck, liver or kidney cancer.

The chain uses TRBV25-1 and TRBJ2-3; perhaps TRBD2 as D (6 bases). Germline values: CDR1 MGHDK, CDR2 SYGVNS. The CDR3 totals 15 residues. Trimming took 5 bases from V and 1 from J, leaving 13 bases between them. The CDR3 spells CASSLGGTGTDTQYF. In DNA, the CDR3 is TGTGCCAGCAGTTTAGGCGGGACGGGCACAGATACGCAGTATTTT.

The chain links TRBV4-1 to TRBJ2-5, with unresolved D. The V end was cut by 0 bases, the J end by 6 bases, with 11 bases between. The CDR3 is 14 residues long. From germline, CDR1 is MGHRA and CDR2 YSYEKL. The DNA of the CDR3 is TGCGCCAGCAGCCAAGATTTGGGATTCCAGACCCAGTACTTC. Protein product: CASSQDLGFQTQYF.

The V gene is TRBV6-1, the J gene TRBJ2-2; a weak D match, TRBD1 (5 bases). With 3 bases removed from V and 0 bases from J, the gap between germline ends came to 11 bases. Looked up from germline, CDR1 is MNHNS and CDR2 is SASEGT. This CDR3 has 16 residues. The CDR3 protein is CASSEGRRSNTGELFF. The CDR3 region has the DNA TGTGCCAGCAGTGAGGGGCGCAGGTCGAACACCGGGGAGCTGTTTTTT.

This clone was counted a single time. The chain links TRBV11-1 to TRBJ2-3; D could derive from TRBD1 or TRBD2 (5 bases each). The germline CDR1 and CDR2 sequences are SGHAT and FQDESV (reference sequence). The CDR3 sequence is 16 residues long. Deletions cut 5 bases from V and 2 bases from J, with 17 bases between. DNA for the CDR3: TGTGCCAGCAGCCCCGCACGGGACCCTTACACAGATACGCAGTATTTT. This sequence encodes CASSPARDPYTDTQYF.

The chain employs TRBV14 and TRBJ2-7; 8 bases align to TRBD1. Trimming cost V 2 bases and J 4 bases; bases outside gene matches: 7. The CDR3 has 15 residues. Germline V CDR1 and CDR2: SGHDN, FVKESK. The CDR3 DNA sequence: TGTGCCAGCAGCCAAAGGACAGGGACGTGGTACGAGCAGTACTTC. Protein product: CASSQRTGTWYEQYF.

The rearrangement uses TRBV6-1 and TRBJ1-1; D not certain. Germline values: CDR1 MNHNS, CDR2 SASEGT. Trimming removed 1 base at V and 11 bases at J, with 11 bases between. The CDR3 runs 12 residues. As DNA, the CDR3 is TGTGCCAGCAGTGAAGTAAAAGCTCGGGCTTTCTTT. This encodes CASSEVKARAFF.

The chain recombines TRBV2 with TRBJ2-1; the D is unclear. The CDR3 has 13 amino acids. Germline V lookup: CDR1 SNHLY, CDR2 FYNNEI. Trimming removed 3 bases at V and 7 bases at J, with 10 bases between. The CDR3 reads CASSEWWANEQFF. The CDR3 DNA reads TGTGCCAGCAGTGAGTGGTGGGCTAATGAGCAGTTCTTC.

The chain carries TRBV19 and TRBJ1-5; D remains ambiguous. V was pared by 6 bases and J by 0 bases, with 12 bases between. CDR1 and CDR2 from the germline V gene are LNHDA and SQIVND (reference sequence). This CDR3 has 15 residues. The CDR3 region is CASSPGLNSNQPQHF. CDR3 bases: TGTGCCAGTAGCCCGGGCCTCAATAGCAATCAGCCCCAGCATTTT.

This clone was found a few times. This chain links TRBV7-8 with TRBJ1-5; 7 bases are a match to TRBD1. CDR3 length: 13 amino acids. Germline CDR1 and CDR2: SGHVS and FQNEAQ. Trimming at V came to 3 bases and at J to 7 bases, leaving 3 bases not matched to a gene. CDR3 bases: TGTGCCAGCAGCTTTACAGGGGACCAGCCCCAGCATTTT. This encodes CASSFTGDQPQHF. The full variable domain, rest sourced from reference TRBV7-8 and TRBJ1-5, is GAGVSQSPRYKVAKRGQDVALRCDPISGHVSLFWYQQALGQGPEFLTYFQNEAQLDKSGLPSDRFFAERPEGSVSTLKIQRTQQEDSAVYLCASSFTGDQPQHFGDGTRLSIL.

The J gene is TRBJ2-6, the V gene TRBV18; D possibly uses TRBD1 or TRBD2 (6 bases each). This CDR3 spans 18 amino acids. V was cut by 2 bases and J by 0 bases, with 14 bases left in between. The germline V gene has CDR1 KGHSH and CDR2 LQKENI. CDR3 residues: CASSPSGGLTSGANVLTF. DNA for the CDR3: TGTGCCAGCTCACCATCTGGGGGGCTTACCTCTGGGGCCAACGTCCTGACTTTC. Variable domain in full (rest from reference TRBV18 and TRBJ2-6): NAGVMQNPRHLVRRRGQEARLRCSPMKGHSHVYWYRQLPEEGLKFMVYLQKENIIDESGMPKERFSAEFPKEGPSILRIQQVVRGDSAAYFCASSPSGGLTSGANVLTFGAGSRLTVL.

The genes are TRBV7-8 and TRBJ2-2; 7 positions match TRBD1. The CDR3 contains 15 residues. Germline V lookup: CDR1 SGHVS, CDR2 FQNEAQ. The J segment lost 4 bases and the V segment lost 4 bases, leaving 6 bases of the junction unmatched. The CDR3 DNA reads TGTGCCAGCAGCTCCCTGACAGGGACCACCGGGGAGCTGTTTTTT. Its translation is CASSSLTGTTGELFF.

This chain joins TRBV5-4 and TRBJ2-7; TRBD2 aligns across 12 bases. The V segment lost 4 bases and the J segment 7 bases; nucleotides outside the gene matches: 9. CDR3 length: 15 amino acids. Per the germline V gene, CDR1 is SGHNT and CDR2 is YYREEE (reference sequence). DNA of the CDR3: TGTGCCAGCAGCCCCGGGACTAGCGGGCGGGGAGAGCAGTACTTC. Translating it yields CASSPGTSGRGEQYF. Full variable domain (missing parts from reference TRBV5-4 and TRBJ2-7): ETGVTQSPTHLIKTRGQQVTLRCSSQSGHNTVSWYQQALGQGPQFIFQYYREEENGRGNFPPRFSGLQFPNYSSELNVNALELDDSALYLCASSPGTSGRGEQYFGPGTRLTVT.